This T cell receptor (beta chain) was sequenced for a study of blood T cell repertoires in COVID-19. The germline V gene has CDR1 SGHDN and CDR2 FVKESK. This CDR3 spans 15 amino acids. Trimming cost V 4 bases and J 3 bases; bases outside gene matches: 8. As originally analysed: Counts of nucleated cells, estimated from reference gene primer amplification, were obtained. Sequenced by immunoSEQ multiplex PCR; TCRdb stores in-frame clones only, minus some. V and J calls and clone size are those listed in that table; D and trimming were worked out from the DNA. The repertoire holds 100,000 to 150,000 clones, roughly 80% seen once, with about 18% in the top ten.

Sequencing input: peripheral blood. The chain joins TRBV14 to TRBJ2-5; TRBD1 matches 7 bases. This clonotype originated in an elderly woman with acute or convalescent COVID-19. CDR3 loop: CASSPGTAGEETQYF. CDR3 in DNA: TGTGCCAGCAGCCCGGGGACAGCCGGGGAAGAGACCCAGTACTTC.